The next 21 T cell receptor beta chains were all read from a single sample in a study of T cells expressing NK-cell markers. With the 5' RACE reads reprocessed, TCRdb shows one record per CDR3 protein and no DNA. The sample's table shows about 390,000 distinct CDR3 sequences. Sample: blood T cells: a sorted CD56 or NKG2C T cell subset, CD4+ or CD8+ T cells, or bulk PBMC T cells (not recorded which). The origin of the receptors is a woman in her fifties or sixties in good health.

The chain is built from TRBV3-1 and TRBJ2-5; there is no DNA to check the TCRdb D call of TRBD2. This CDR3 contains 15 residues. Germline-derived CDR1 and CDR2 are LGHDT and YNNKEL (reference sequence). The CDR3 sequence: CASSQVLGGGETQYF.

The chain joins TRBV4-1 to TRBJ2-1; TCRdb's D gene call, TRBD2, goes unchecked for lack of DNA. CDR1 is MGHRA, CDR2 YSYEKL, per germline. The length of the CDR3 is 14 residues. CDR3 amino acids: CASSQENIRAEQFF.

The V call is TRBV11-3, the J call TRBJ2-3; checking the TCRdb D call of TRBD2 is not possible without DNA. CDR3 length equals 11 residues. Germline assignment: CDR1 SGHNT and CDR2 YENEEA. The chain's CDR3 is CASSSGGAQYF.

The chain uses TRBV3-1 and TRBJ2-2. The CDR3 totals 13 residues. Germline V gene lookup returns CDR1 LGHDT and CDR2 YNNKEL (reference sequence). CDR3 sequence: CASSRLYGGELFF.

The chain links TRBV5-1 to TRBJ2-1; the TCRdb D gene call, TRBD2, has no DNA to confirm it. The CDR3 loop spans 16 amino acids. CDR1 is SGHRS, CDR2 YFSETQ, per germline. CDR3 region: CASSPPGLATYNEQFF. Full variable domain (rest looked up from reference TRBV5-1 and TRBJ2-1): KAGVTQTPRYLIKTRGQQVTLSCSPISGHRSVSWYQQTPGQGLQFLFEYFSETQRNKGNFPGRFSGRQFSNSRSEMNVSTLELGDSALYLCASSPPGLATYNEQFFGPGTRLTVL.

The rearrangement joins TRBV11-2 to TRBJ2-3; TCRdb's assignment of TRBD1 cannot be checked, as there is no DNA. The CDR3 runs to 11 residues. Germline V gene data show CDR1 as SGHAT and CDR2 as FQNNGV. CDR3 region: CASGRGDTQYF.

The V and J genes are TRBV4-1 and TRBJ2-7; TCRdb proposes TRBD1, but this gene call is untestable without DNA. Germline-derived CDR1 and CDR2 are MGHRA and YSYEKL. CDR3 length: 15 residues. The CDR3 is CASSQATGGLYVQYF.

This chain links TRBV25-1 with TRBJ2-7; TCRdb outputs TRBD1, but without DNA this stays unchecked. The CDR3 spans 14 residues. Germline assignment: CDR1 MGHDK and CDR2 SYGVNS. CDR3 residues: CASQNRDKAYEQYF.

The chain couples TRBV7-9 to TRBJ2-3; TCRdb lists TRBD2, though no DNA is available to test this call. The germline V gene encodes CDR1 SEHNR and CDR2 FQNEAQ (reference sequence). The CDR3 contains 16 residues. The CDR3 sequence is CASSPSSGESTDTQYF.

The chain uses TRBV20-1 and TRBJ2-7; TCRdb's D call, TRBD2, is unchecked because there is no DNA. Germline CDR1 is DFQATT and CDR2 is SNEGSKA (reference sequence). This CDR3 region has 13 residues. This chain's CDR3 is CSAQGAGTYEQYF.

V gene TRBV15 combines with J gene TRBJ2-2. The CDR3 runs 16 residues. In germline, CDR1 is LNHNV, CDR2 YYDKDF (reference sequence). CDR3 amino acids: CATSRDSLSSTGELFF.

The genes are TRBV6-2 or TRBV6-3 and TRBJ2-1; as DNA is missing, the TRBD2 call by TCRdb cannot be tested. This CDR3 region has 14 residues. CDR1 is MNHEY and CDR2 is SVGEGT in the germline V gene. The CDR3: CASSRTSGRNEQFF.

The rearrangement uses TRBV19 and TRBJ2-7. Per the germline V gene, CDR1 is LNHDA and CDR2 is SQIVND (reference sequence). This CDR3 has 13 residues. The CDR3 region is CASSISSFYEQYF. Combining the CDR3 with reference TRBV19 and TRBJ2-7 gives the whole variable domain DGGITQSPKYLFRKEGQNVTLSCEQNLNHDAMYWYRQDPGQGLRLIYYSQIVNDFQKGDIAEGYSVSREKKESFPLTVTSAQKNPTAFYLCASSISSFYEQYFGPGTRLTVT.

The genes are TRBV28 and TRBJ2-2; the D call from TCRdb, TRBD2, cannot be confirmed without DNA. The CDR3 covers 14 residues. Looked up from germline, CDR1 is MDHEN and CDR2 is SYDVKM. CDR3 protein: CASRLAGDTGELFF.

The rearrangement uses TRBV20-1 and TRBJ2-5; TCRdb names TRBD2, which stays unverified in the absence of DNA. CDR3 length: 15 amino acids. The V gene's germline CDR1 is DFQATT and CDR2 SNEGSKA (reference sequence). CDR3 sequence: CSASIGGRLQETQYF.

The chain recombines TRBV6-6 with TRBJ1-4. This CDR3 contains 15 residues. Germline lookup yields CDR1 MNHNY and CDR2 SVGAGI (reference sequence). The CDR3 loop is CASSYRGGFNEKLFF.

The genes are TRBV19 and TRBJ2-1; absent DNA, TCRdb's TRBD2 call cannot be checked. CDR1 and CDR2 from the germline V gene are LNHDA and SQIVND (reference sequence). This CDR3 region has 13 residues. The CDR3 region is CASNGRAGDEQFF. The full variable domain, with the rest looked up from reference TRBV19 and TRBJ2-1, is DGGITQSPKYLFRKEGQNVTLSCEQNLNHDAMYWYRQDPGQGLRLIYYSQIVNDFQKGDIAEGYSVSREKKESFPLTVTSAQKNPTAFYLCASNGRAGDEQFFGPGTRLTVL.

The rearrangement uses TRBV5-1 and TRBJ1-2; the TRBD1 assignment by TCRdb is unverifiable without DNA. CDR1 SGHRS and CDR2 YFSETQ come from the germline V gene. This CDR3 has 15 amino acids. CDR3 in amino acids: CASSYEAGSDYGYTF.

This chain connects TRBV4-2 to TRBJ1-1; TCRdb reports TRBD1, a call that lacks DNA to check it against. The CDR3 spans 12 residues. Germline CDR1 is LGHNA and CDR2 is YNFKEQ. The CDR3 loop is CASRTGDTEAFF.

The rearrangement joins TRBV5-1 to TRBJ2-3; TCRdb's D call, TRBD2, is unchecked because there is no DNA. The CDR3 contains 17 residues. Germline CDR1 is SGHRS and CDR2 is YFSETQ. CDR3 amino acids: CASSLSLAGQSTDTQYF.

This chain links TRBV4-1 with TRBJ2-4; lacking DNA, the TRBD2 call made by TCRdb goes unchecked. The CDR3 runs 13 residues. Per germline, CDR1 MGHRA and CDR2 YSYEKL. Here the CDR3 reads CASSQDEGGVRYF.